This T cell receptor beta chain is drawn from a study of blood T cell repertoires in COVID-19. Looking at the study overall: Samples representing acute and convalescent COVID-19 were sourced from the United States, Italy and Spain. T cells, B-cell-depleted T cells, or PBMCs provided the cDNA or gDNA that served as material.

Original analysis: Estimates of nucleated cell counts were drawn from the amplification of reference gene primers. TCRdb's copy holds only in-frame clones and misses some; the assay was immunoSEQ multiplex PCR. The D gene and trimming were derived from the DNA, and the V and J assignments and clone size from that table. The sample lists fewer than 200,000 clones; about 80% were seen once. CDR1 is MNHEY, CDR2 SVGAGI, per germline. Trimming at V came to 2 bases and at J to 14 bases, leaving 13 bases not matched to a gene. The CDR3 runs 14 residues. The sequenced material came from peripheral blood. The source of this sequence is a man aged 60 to 69 with acute or convalescent COVID-19. The chain recombines TRBV6-5 with TRBJ1-2; the match to TRBD1 covers 8 bases. In nucleotides, the CDR3 is TGTGCCAGCAGTTACGTCCGAGACAGGGGATTGGGTACCTTC. Its translation: CASSYVRDRGLGTF.